This T cell receptor (beta chain) was identified during a study of response to subunit inactivated influenza vaccine. Whole-study results and caveats: Authors suggested seasonal influenza vaccinations each recruit few new T cells.

TCRdb reprocessed the RT-PCR reads via MiXCR and lists one record per CDR3 protein. The repertoire has about 650,000 distinct CDR3 sequences, roughly 14% of them found once; the top ten carry roughly 12%. On this clonotype: Its antigen is not identified.

The starting material was PBMCs from blood, obtained 11 to 12 days after vaccination. This TCR was recovered from a man between 50 and 59 years old who received an inactivated influenza vaccine.

The CDR3 DNA reads as TGCGCCAGCAGCCTCACAGGGCAGAACACTGAAGCTTTCTTT. Its protein product is CASSLTGQNTEAFF. V and J are TRBV5-1 and TRBJ1-1, with D maybe TRBD1 (6 bases). Germline CDR1 reads SGHRS; CDR2 reads YFSETQ. The CDR3 has 14 residues. The V gene lost 4 bases and the J gene lost 1 base, with 11 bases spanning the gap.